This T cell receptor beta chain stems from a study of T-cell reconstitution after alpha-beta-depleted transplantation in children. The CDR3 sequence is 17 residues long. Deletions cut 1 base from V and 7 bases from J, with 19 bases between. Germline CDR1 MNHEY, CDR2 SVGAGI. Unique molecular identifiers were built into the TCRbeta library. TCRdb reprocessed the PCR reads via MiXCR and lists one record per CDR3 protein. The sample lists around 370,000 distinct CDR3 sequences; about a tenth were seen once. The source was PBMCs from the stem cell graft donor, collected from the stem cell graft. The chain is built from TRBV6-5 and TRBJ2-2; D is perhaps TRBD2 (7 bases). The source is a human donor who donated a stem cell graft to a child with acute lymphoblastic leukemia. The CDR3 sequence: CASSYWEGGAKGGELFF. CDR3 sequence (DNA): TGTGCCAGCAGTTACTGGGAGGGGGGCGCAAAGGGCGGGGAGCTGTTTTTT.